Presented here are 9 T cell receptor beta chains from one specimen sequenced in a study of radiation and T cells in renal cell carcinoma. Here immunoSEQ multiplex PCR was the method, and the copy in TCRdb shows in-frame clones only, minus some. Of roughly 150,000 clones listed, around 89% are singletons. Sample time point: baseline pretreatment blood. Treatment indicated: 15 Gy SBRT to primary tumor, nephrectomy 4 weeks later. The sample in question was blood, obtained from a patient whose treatment included radiotherapy and nephrectomy. These receptors all come from a woman aged 70-85 years with renal cell carcinoma.

Details on this clone: The germline gene is not matched at one end of the junction; a read error may be the cause. The rearrangement joins TRBV7-6 to TRBJ2-3; D not resolved. The CDR3 runs 14 residues. The germline gives CDR1 SGHVS, CDR2 FNYEAQ. CDR3 region: CVSSLDHGPDTQYF. The DNA of the CDR3 is TGTGTCAGCAGCTTAGATCATGGCCCAGATACGCAGTATTTT.

This clone was counted once. The J gene is TRBJ2-3, the V gene TRBV9; 7 bases are shared with TRBD1. The CDR3 is made up of 13 amino acids. V lost 1 base and J lost 7; bases outside the gene matches: 3. The germline V gene encodes CDR1 SGDLS and CDR2 YYNGEE. The CDR3 loop reads CASSVTGDNTQYF. CDR3 nucleotide sequence: TGTGCCAGCAGCGTAACAGGGGATAATACGCAGTATTTT. The full variable domain, its missing parts supplied by reference TRBV9 and TRBJ2-3, is DSGVTQTPKHLITATGQRVTLRCSPRSGDLSVYWYQQSLDQGLQFLIQYYNGEERAKGNILERFSAQQFPDLHSELNLSSLELGDSALYFCASSVTGDNTQYFGPGTRLTVL.

The CDR3 DNA reads TGTGCCAGCAGCCTCGACAGTAAAGAGACCCAGTACTTC. This gives the protein CASSLDSKETQYF. The chain joins TRBV7-9 to TRBJ2-5, with a weak D call TRBD1 (5 bases). The V and J ends lost 5 bases and 3 bases respectively, with 10 bases between them. The germline V gene encodes CDR1 SEHNR and CDR2 FQNEAQ (reference sequence). CDR3 length: 13 amino acids.

The chain employs TRBV9 and TRBJ1-1; D uncertain. The CDR3 is 14 amino acids. The V and J ends lost 2 bases and 3 bases respectively, with 11 bases between them. The germline gives CDR1 SGDLS, CDR2 YYNGEE. The CDR3 DNA sequence: TGTGCCAGCAGCGTCTCCCCCGTGGACACTGAAGCTTTCTTT. Translating gives CASSVSPVDTEAFF.

The chain couples TRBV5-8 to TRBJ1-3; D perhaps matches TRBD1 (5 bases). Germline values: CDR1 SGHTS, CDR2 YDEGEE. V lost 3 bases, J lost 0 bases, and 19 bases lay in between. CDR3 length: 18 residues. CDR3 sequence (DNA): TGTGCCAGCAGCTATGGGGCAGGCCTATTGAGCTCTGGAAACACCATATATTTT. Translating it yields CASSYGAGLLSSGNTIYF.

The genes are TRBV10-3 and TRBJ1-4; D not resolved. The CDR3 extends over 15 amino acids. Between the trimmed V and J ends, which lost 3 bases and 3 bases, there was a span of 11 bases. Germline V gives CDR1 ENHRY, CDR2 SYGVKD. CDR3 sequence: CAISERPRPNEKLFF. The CDR3 region has the DNA TGTGCCATCAGTGAAAGGCCAAGGCCTAATGAAAAACTGTTTTTT.

The CDR3: CASSLSLRTGILYEQYF. In DNA, the CDR3 is TGTGCCAGCAGCCTTTCTCTTCGGACAGGAATCCTCTACGAGCAGTACTTC. The chain couples TRBV7-2 to TRBJ2-7, with 7 bases aligning to TRBD1. This CDR3 comprises 17 residues. Germline V gives CDR1 SGHTA, CDR2 FQGNSA. V shed 5 bases and J 3 bases; nucleotides not matched to a gene: 16.

V gene TRBV29-1 combines with J gene TRBJ2-6; D remains ambiguous. Per the germline V gene, CDR1 is SQVTM and CDR2 is ANQGSEA. This CDR3 comprises 15 residues. The ends were cut back, 0 bases at V and 0 bases at J, with 6 bases in the middle. The CDR3 DNA sequence: TGCAGCGTTGAAGAGTTTACCTCTGGGGCCAACGTCCTGACTTTC. It encodes CSVEEFTSGANVLTF.

The J gene is TRBJ2-2, the V gene TRBV21-1. TRBV21-1 is reported as a pseudogene. The CDR3 runs to 15 residues. This CDR3 is CASSKGKCGAGELFF. CDR3 in DNA: TGTGCCAGCAGCAAAGGAAAGTGTGGGGCCGGGGAGCTGTTTTTT.